A selection of T cell receptor beta chains follows, all from one sample in a study of blood T cell repertoires in COVID-19. Method: immunoSEQ multiplex PCR; TCRdb's copy keeps in-frame clones and lacks some. The sample carries some 96,000 clones, about 82% recorded once. Source material: peripheral blood. These receptors all stem from a man aged 50-59 years with active or convalescent COVID-19. Both conserved end residues are part of each CDR3. The D gene is left open where the match is weak. Some rows mark clone size as missing; the rest say once, few, many or name a class of expanded clone.

>once|TRBJ2-1|TRBV6-2/TRBV6-3|NA
CASSYSGLAGEQFF
TGTGCCAGCAGTTACTCCGGGCTAGCCGGAGAGCAGTTCTTC
>NA|TRBJ1-5|TRBV19|TRBD1
CASSENRGRRQPQHF
TGTGCCAGTAGTGAAAACAGGGGGCGACGGCAGCCCCAGCATTTT
>few|TRBJ1-2|TRBV6-5|TRBD1
CASTGQASNYGYTF
TGTGCCAGCACCGGACAGGCCTCTAACTATGGCTACACCTTC
>once|TRBJ2-7|TRBV25-1|NA
CASSPPGTYEQYF
TGTGCCAGCAGCCCACCGGGGACCTACGAGCAGTACTTC
>once|TRBJ1-2|TRBV27|TRBD1
CASSGLGQGAFGYTF
TGTGCCAGCAGTGGACTGGGACAGGGGGCTTTCGGCTACACCTTC
>NA|TRBJ1-5|TRBV7-2|NA
CASSSQGPSNQPQHF
TGTGCCAGCAGCTCCCAGGGGCCTAGCAATCAGCCCCAGCATTTT
>NA|TRBJ2-2|TRBV6-4|TRBD2
CASSEELWEGGTGELFF
TGTGCCAGCAGTGAAGAGCTTTGGGAGGGTGGCACCGGGGAGCTGTTTTTT
>NA|TRBJ1-4|TRBV4-1|TRBD1
CASSQDLGQDEKLFF
TGCGCCAGCAGCCAAGACCTGGGACAGGATGAAAAACTGTTTTTT
>NA|TRBJ1-5|TRBV4-2|TRBD1
CASSQEGTGLSPQHF
TGTGCCAGCAGCCAAGAAGGGACAGGGTTGAGCCCCCAGCATTTT
>NA|TRBJ1-2|TRBV9|NA
CASTKRPGDGYTF
TGTGCCAGCACTAAACGGCCGGGTGATGGCTACACCTTC
>NA|TRBJ1-5|TRBV10-2|TRBD1
CASSDRRGGNQPQHF
TGCGCCAGCAGTGATCGCAGGGGGGGCAATCAGCCCCAGCATTTT
>once|TRBJ2-1|TRBV6-5|NA
CASKQDSYNEQFF
TGTGCCAGCAAGCAGGATTCCTACAATGAGCAGTTCTTC
>NA|TRBJ2-3|TRBV25-1|TRBD2
CASSEPGLAGGDTQYF
TGTGCCAGCAGTGAACCCGGACTAGCGGGCGGGGATACGCAGTATTTT
>NA|TRBJ1-2|TRBV24-1|TRBD1
CATSDGTGLANYGYTF
TGTGCCACCAGTGATGGGACAGGGCTAGCTAACTATGGCTACACCTTC
>NA|TRBJ2-3|TRBV18|NA
CASSADDYTDTQYF
TGTGCCAGCTCCGCGGACGACTACACAGATACGCAGTATTTT
>NA|TRBJ2-1|TRBV5-5|TRBD1
CASSSGGQGGNEQFF
TGTGCCAGCAGCTCAGGAGGACAGGGTGGCAATGAGCAGTTCTTC
>NA|TRBJ2-7|TRBV27|NA
CASSLALTGYEQYF
TGTGCCAGCAGTTTAGCCCTAACAGGCTACGAGCAGTACTTC
>NA|TRBJ1-5|TRBV6-6|NA
CASSALGGPQHF
TGTGCCAGCAGTGCCTTGGGGGGGCCCCAGCATTTT
>NA|TRBJ2-1|TRBV5-1|TRBD2
CASGLAGGPLTDEQFF
TGCGCCAGTGGTCTAGCGGGAGGGCCGCTTACCGACGAGCAGTTCTTC